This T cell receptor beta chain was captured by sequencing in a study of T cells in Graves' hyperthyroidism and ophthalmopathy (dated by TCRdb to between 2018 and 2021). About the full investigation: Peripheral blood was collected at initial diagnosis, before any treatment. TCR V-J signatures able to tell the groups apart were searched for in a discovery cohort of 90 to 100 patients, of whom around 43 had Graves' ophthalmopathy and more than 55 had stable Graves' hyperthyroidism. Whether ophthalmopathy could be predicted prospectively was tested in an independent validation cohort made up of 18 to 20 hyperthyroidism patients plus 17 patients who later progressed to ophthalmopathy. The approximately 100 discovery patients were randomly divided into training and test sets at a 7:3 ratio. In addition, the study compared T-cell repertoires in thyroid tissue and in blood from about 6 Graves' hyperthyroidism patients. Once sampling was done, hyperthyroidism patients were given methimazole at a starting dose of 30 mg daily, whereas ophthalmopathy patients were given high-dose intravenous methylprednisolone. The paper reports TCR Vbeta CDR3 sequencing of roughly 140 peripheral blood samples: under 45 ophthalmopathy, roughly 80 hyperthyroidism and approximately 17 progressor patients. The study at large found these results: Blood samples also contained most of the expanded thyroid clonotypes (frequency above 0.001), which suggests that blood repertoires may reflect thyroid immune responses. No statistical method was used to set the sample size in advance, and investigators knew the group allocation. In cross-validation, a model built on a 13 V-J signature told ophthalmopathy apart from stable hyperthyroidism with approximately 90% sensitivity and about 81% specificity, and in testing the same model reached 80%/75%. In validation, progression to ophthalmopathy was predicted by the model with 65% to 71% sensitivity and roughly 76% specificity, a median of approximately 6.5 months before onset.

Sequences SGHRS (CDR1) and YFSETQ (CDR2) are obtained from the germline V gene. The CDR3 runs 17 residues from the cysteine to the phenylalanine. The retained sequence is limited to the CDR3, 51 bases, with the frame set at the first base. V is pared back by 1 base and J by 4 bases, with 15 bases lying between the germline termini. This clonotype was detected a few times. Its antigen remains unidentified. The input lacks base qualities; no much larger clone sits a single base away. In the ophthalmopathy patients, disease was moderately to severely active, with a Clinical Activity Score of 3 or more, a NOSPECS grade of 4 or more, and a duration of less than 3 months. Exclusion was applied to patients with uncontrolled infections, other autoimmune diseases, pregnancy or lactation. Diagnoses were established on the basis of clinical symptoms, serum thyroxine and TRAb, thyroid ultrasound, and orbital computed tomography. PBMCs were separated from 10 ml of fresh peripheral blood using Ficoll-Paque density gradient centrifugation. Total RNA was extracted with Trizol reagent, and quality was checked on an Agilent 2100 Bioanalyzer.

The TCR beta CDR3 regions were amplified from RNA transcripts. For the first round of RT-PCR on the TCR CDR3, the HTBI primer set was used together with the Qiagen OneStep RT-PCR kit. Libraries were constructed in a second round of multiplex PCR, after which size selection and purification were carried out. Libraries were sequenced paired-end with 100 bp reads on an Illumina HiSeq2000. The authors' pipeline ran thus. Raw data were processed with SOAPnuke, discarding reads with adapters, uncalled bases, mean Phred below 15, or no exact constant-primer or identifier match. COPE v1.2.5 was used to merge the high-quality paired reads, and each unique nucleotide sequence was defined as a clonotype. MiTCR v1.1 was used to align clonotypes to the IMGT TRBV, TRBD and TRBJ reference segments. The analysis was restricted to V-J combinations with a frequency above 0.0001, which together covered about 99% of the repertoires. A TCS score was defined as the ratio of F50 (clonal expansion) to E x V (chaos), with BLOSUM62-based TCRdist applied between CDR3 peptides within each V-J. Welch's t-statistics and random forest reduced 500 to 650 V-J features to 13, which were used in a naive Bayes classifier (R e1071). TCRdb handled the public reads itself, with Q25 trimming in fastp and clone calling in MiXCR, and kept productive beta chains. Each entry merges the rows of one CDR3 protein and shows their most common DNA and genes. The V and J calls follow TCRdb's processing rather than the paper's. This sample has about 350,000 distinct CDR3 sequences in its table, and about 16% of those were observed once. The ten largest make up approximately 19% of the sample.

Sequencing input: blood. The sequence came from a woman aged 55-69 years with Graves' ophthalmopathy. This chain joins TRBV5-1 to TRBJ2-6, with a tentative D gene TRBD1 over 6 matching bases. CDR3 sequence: CASSLRGSPSGANVLTF. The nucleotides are TGCGCCAGCAGCTTGAGGGGGAGTCCCTCCGGGGCCAACGTCCTGACTTTC. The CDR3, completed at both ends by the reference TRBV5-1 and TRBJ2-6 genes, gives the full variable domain KAGVTQTPRYLIKTRGQQVTLSCSPISGHRSVSWYQQTPGQGLQFLFEYFSETQRNKGNFPGRFSGRQFSNSRSEMNVSTLELGDSALYLCASSLRGSPSGANVLTFGAGSRLTVL.